These 19 T cell receptor beta chains were sequenced from one sample in a study of T cells after yellow fever vaccination. TCRdb itself ran the 5' RACE reads through MiXCR, one entry per CDR3 protein. This sample has more than 200,000 distinct CDR3 sequences, with about 3.5% found just once. The sample was PBMCs, taken 15 days after the yellow fever booster vaccination. The receptors derive from a man aged 18 to 29 who received the YFV17D yellow fever vaccine.

This clonotype was seen ten or more times. The chain recombines TRBV7-2 with TRBJ2-1, with 9 bases matching TRBD1. Germline assignment: CDR1 SGHTA and CDR2 FQGNSA. Unmatched junction bases numbered 9, after V lost 5 bases and J lost 7 bases. The CDR3 totals 15 residues. This chain's CDR3 is CASSPLGTGWNEQFF. The CDR3 coding sequence is TGTGCCAGCAGCCCCCTCGGGACAGGGTGGAATGAGCAGTTCTTC. The whole variable domain, filled in from reference TRBV7-2 and TRBJ2-1, reads GAGVSQSPSNKVTEKGKDVELRCDPISGHTALYWYRQSLGQGLEFLIYFQGNSAPDKSGLPSDRFSAERTGGSVSTLTIQRTQQEDSAVYLCASSPLGTGWNEQFFGPGTRLTVL.

This clonotype has a count of ten or more. The chain employs TRBV20-1 and TRBJ2-5; D gene unclear. CDR1 is DFQATT and CDR2 is SNEGSKA in the germline V gene (reference sequence). V gave up 6 bases and J gave up 1 base, with 9 bases separating them. The CDR3 loop spans 12 amino acids. CDR3 nucleotide sequence: TGCAGTGCCCTGGGTTCCCAAGAGACCCAGTACTTC. This gives the protein CSALGSQETQYF.

Many counts were recorded for this clonotype. This rearrangement joins TRBV7-3 to TRBJ1-2, with 9 bases fitting TRBD1. Germline V lookup: CDR1 SGHTA, CDR2 FQGTGA. The CDR3 covers 13 residues. Losses at the gene ends were 6 bases for V and 10 bases for J; bases not matched to a gene: 9. CDR3 nucleotides: TGTGCCAGCAGGCCCGGGACAGGGTCTGTCTACACCTTC. This codes for CASRPGTGSVYTF.

This clonotype has at least ten counts. This chain joins TRBV7-2 and TRBJ2-3; no clear D. Germline assignment: CDR1 SGHTA and CDR2 FQGNSA. V lost 2 bases and J 2 bases, leaving 11 bases between the germline ends. This CDR3 has 15 amino acids. DNA for the CDR3: TGTGCCAGCAGCTTACTCCACACCTCCACAGATACGCAGTATTTT. Its protein is CASSLLHTSTDTQYF.

This clonotype showed up many times. This chain joins TRBV5-1 and TRBJ2-3, with a possible D match to TRBD2 (6 bases). Trimming took 0 bases from V and 6 from J, leaving 14 bases between them. The CDR3 runs to 15 residues. Germline CDR1 and CDR2: SGHRS and YFSETQ. CDR3 sequence reads: CASSLGGVGIDTQYF. The CDR3 DNA reads as TGCGCCAGCAGCTTGGGGGGGGTTGGCATTGATACGCAGTATTTT.

There are many counts of this clonotype. The chain has TRBV7-3 and TRBJ2-7; 7 nucleotides match TRBD1. The CDR3 runs to 15 residues. Germline V gives CDR1 SGHTA, CDR2 FQGTGA. The junction had 5 bases not matched to a gene; V was cut back by 3 bases and J by 0 bases. The CDR3 bases are TGTGCCAGCAGCTTCGGGACAGCAAGCTCCTACGAGCAGTACGTC. It translates to CASSFGTASSYEQYV.

This clonotype was recorded many times. The chain uses TRBV29-1 and TRBJ1-5, with TRBD1 as a possible D gene (5 bases). Germline CDR1 reads SQVTM; CDR2 reads ANQGSEA. The ends were cut back, 4 bases at V and 6 bases at J, with 16 bases in the middle. The CDR3 has 14 residues. As DNA, the CDR3 is TGCAGCGTTGGGAGAGGGGATTCTGGTCAGCCCCAGCATTTT. As protein: CSVGRGDSGQPQHF.

This clonotype was seen ten or more times. The rearrangement uses TRBV5-1 and TRBJ2-1; the D is unclear. The CDR3 is made up of 15 amino acids. Germline CDR1 is SGHRS and CDR2 is YFSETQ. V lost 2 bases, J lost 0 bases, and 9 bases lay in between. CDR3 protein: CASSLSWSSYNEQFF. In DNA form, the CDR3 reads TGCGCCAGCAGCTTAAGCTGGAGCTCCTACAATGAGCAGTTCTTC.

This clonotype was seen a few times. The rearrangement links TRBV30 to TRBJ2-1; 7 positions match TRBD2. Germline CDR1 reads GTSNPN; CDR2 reads SVGIG (reference sequence). The ends lost 4 bases at V and 0 bases at J; junction bases unmatched: 3. The CDR3 loop spans 14 amino acids. CDR3 sequence: CAWTGGNSYNEQFF. CDR3 nucleotides: TGTGCCTGGACGGGGGGAAACTCCTACAATGAGCAGTTCTTC.

In this sample, this clonotype turned up many times. The gene calls are TRBV5-1 and TRBJ2-1, with 11 bases that match TRBD2. This CDR3 comprises 16 residues. V was pared by 4 bases and J by 3 bases, with 6 bases of the junction left unmatched. Germline assignment: CDR1 SGHRS and CDR2 YFSETQ. CDR3 loop: CASSLGLAASYNEQFF. CDR3 coding DNA: TGCGCCAGCAGCCTGGGACTAGCGGCCAGCTACAATGAGCAGTTCTTC.

This clonotype was counted at least ten times. The chain combines TRBV9 with TRBJ2-3; 8 positions agree with TRBD2. With V trimmed by 4 bases and J by 7 bases, 11 bases remained unmatched. The CDR3 extends over 15 amino acids. CDR1 SGDLS and CDR2 YYNGEE come from the germline V gene. The CDR3 DNA is TGTGCCAGCAGCCCGCCGCGGGGGGCCGATTATACGCAGTATTTT. Its translation is CASSPPRGADYTQYF.

This clonotype was seen a few times. The chain carries TRBV4-2 and TRBJ2-6; D remains ambiguous. The V end lost 0 bases, the J end lost 2 bases, and 17 bases lay between the germline ends. This CDR3 is built from 19 residues. The germline CDR1 and CDR2 sequences are LGHNA and YNFKEQ. CDR3 protein: CASSQDPNSRFTGANVLTF. The CDR3 DNA reads TGTGCCAGCAGCCAAGATCCAAACAGTAGGTTCACTGGGGCCAACGTCCTGACTTTC.

This clonotype was picked up a small number of times. V is TRBV6-2 or TRBV6-3 and J is TRBJ2-3; TRBD2 matches 7 bases. Per germline, CDR1 MNHEY and CDR2 SVGEGT. J was trimmed by 1 base and V by 6 bases; bases with no gene match: 7. The CDR3 is 15 amino acids. The CDR3 DNA sequence: TGTGCCAGCAGCGCCCCCCGGGGGGGCACAGATACGCAGTATTTT. Protein sequence: CASSAPRGGTDTQYF.

This clonotype was recorded at least ten times. The gene calls are TRBV6-6 and TRBJ2-3; TRBD2 matches 7 bases. The V gene end was trimmed by 10 bases and the J gene end by 4 bases; junction bases not matched to a gene: 11. The CDR3 extends over 14 amino acids. Germline V gene data show CDR1 as MNHNY and CDR2 as SVGAGI (reference sequence). CDR3 amino acids: CAIRGTTRPDTQYF. The CDR3 coding sequence is TGTGCCATCCGGGGGACTACCCGGCCAGATACGCAGTATTTT.

This clonotype was recorded at least ten times. CDR3 bases: TGCGCCAGCAGCTTTCAGGGACTACCCCTACAAGAGACCCAGTACTTC. Protein sequence: CASSFQGLPLQETQYF. The chain couples TRBV5-1 to TRBJ2-5, with 7 bases aligning to TRBD2. The CDR3 covers 16 residues. The J segment lost 2 bases and the V segment lost 2 bases, leaving 9 bases of the junction unmatched. Germline V gene sequence: CDR1 SGHRS, CDR2 YFSETQ.

This chain uses TRBV4-3 with TRBJ2-3; D remains ambiguous. The CDR3 consists of 16 residues. CDR1 and CDR2 from the germline V gene are LGHNA and YSLEER. V gave up 2 bases and J gave up 2 bases, with 14 bases separating them. The CDR3 nucleotides are TGCGCCAGCAGCCAAAGTCCCAGCCACACCACAGATACGCAGTATTTT. This gives the protein CASSQSPSHTTDTQYF.

V and J are TRBV6-5 and TRBJ1-4; D unclear. The CDR3 has 15 residues. V lost 0 bases to trimming and J lost 4 bases, with 9 bases between them. CDR1 is MNHEY and CDR2 is SVGAGI in the germline V gene. DNA for the CDR3: TGTGCCAGCAGTTACTCCTCGGGCCTTAATGAAAAACTGTTTTTT. Translating gives CASSYSSGLNEKLFF.

In this sample, this clonotype turned up many times. The chain uses TRBV10-3 and TRBJ1-3; TRBD1 aligns across 7 bases. This CDR3 is 16 amino acids long. Trimming removed 0 bases from V and 0 bases from J; junction bases left unmatched: 2. Germline V gene sequence: CDR1 ENHRY, CDR2 SYGVKD. CDR3 protein: CAISESRGSSGNTIYF. CDR3 in DNA: TGTGCCATCAGTGAGTCCAGGGGGAGCTCTGGAAACACCATATATTTT.

This clonotype has ten or more counts. The chain carries TRBV19 and TRBJ2-1; D perhaps matches TRBD2 (6 bases). Deletions cut 3 bases from V and 0 bases from J, with 15 bases between. CDR1 is LNHDA, CDR2 SQIVND, per germline (reference sequence). The CDR3 loop spans 17 amino acids. CDR3 sequence reads: CASSIGSTSVSYNEQFF. The CDR3 DNA reads as TGTGCCAGTAGTATCGGGAGCACCTCCGTCTCCTACAATGAGCAGTTCTTC.